This T cell receptor (beta chain) stems from a study of OX40 agonist ivuxolimab in advanced cancers. Study information: Partial responses were achieved by three patients, of whom one had hepatocellular carcinoma and two had cutaneous melanoma.

Some clones are missing from TCRdb's copy, which holds only in-frame ones; the method was immunoSEQ multiplex PCR. Among around 9,800 clones listed, about three quarters were seen once. CDR3 length equals 12 residues. The V gene's germline CDR1 is MDHEN and CDR2 SYDVKM. V lost 3 bases and J 6 bases, leaving 7 bases between the germline ends. The rearrangement links TRBV28 to TRBJ2-3, with D hard to call. This sequence originates from an adult with an advanced solid tumor such as melanoma, head and neck, liver or kidney cancer. This specimen consisted of CD4+ or CD8+ T cells sorted from blood, obtained in a trial of the OX40 agonist ivuxolimab. The CDR3 nucleotides are TGTGCCAGCAGTTTTATCAGCGATACGCAGTATTTT. It codes for CASSFISDTQYF.